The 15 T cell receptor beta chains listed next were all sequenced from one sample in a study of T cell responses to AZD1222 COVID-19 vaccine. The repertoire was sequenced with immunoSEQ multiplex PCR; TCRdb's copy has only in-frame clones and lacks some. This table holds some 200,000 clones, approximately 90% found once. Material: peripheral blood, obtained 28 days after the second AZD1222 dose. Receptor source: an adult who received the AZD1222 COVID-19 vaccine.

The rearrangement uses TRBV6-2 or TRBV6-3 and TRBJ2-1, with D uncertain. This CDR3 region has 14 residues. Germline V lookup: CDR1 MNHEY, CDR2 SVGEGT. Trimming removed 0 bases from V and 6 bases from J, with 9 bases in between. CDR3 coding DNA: TGTGCCAGCAGTTACTCGACTCAACTCAATGAGCAGTTCTTC. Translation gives CASSYSTQLNEQFF.

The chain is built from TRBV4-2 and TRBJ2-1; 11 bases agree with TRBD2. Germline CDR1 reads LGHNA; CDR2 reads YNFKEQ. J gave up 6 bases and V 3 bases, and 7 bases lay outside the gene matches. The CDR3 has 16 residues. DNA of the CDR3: TGTGCCAGCAGCCAGGCTACTAGCGGGAGAGGCAATGAGCAGTTCTTC. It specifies CASSQATSGRGNEQFF.

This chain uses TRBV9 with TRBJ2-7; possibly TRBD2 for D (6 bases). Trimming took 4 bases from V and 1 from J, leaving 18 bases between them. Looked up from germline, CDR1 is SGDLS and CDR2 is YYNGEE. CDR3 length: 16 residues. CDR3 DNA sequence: TGTGCCAGCAGCCCCCCGGGAAGCGGGCGGTCCTACGAGCAGTACTTC. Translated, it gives CASSPPGSGRSYEQYF.

The CDR3 DNA sequence: TGTGCCAGTAGTACGGGACAGGTTCTGGGGGAGACCCAGTACTTC. Protein sequence: CASSTGQVLGETQYF. The chain uses TRBV19 and TRBJ2-5; 8 nucleotides agree with TRBD1. CDR3 length: 15 amino acids. Per germline, CDR1 LNHDA and CDR2 SQIVND (reference sequence). Trimming at V came to 4 bases and at J to 5 bases, leaving 9 bases not matched to a gene.

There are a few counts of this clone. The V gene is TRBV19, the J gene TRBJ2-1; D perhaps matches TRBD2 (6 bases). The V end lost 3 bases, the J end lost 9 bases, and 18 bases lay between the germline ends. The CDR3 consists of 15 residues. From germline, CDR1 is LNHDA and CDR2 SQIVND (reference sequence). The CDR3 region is CASSMFGGMGSEQFF. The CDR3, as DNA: TGTGCCAGTAGTATGTTCGGGGGAATGGGGAGTGAGCAGTTCTTC.

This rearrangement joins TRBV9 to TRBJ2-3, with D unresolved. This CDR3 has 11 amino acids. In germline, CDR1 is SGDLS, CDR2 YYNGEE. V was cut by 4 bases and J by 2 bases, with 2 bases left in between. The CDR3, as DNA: TGTGCCAGCAGCTTCACAGATACGCAGTATTTT. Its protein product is CASSFTDTQYF.

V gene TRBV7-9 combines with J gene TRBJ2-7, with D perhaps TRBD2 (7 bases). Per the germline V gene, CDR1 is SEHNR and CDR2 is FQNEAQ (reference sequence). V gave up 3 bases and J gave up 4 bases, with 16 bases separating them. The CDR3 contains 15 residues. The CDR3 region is CASSFGGGETYEQYF. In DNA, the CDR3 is TGTGCCAGCAGCTTCGGAGGGGGGGAGACGTACGAGCAGTACTTC.

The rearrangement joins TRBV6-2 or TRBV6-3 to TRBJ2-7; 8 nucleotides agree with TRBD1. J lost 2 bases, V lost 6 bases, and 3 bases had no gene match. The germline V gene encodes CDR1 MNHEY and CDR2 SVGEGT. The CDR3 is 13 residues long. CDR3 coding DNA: TGTGCCAGCAGCCCGGACAGGGCCTACGAGCAGTACTTC. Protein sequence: CASSPDRAYEQYF.

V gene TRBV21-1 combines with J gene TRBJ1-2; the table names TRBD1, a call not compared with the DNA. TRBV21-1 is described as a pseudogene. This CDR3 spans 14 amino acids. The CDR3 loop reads CASRGTGAEYGYTF. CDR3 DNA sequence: TGTGCCAGCAGGGGGACAGGGGCAGAGTATGGCTACACCTTC.

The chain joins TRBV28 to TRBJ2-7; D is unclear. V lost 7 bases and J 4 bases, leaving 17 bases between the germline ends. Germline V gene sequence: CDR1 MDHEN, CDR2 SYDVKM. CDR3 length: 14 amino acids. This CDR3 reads CASTTGSRLYEQYF. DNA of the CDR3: TGTGCCAGCACCACCGGCTCTAGGTTATACGAGCAGTACTTC.

This chain's CDR3 is CASSQDTRQGYEQYF. The CDR3 bases are TGTGCCAGCAGCCAAGATACGCGACAAGGGTACGAGCAGTACTTC. The genes are TRBV4-2 and TRBJ2-7; D not resolved. The CDR3 runs 15 residues. Germline CDR1 and CDR2: LGHNA and YNFKEQ. The V end was cut by 0 bases, the J end by 4 bases, with 13 bases between.

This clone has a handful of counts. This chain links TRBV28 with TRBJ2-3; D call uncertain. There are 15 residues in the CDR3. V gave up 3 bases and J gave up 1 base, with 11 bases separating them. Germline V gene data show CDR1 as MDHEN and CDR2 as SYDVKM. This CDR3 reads CASSFRPARTDTQYF. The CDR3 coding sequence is TGTGCCAGCAGTTTTAGACCCGCTCGCACAGATACGCAGTATTTT.

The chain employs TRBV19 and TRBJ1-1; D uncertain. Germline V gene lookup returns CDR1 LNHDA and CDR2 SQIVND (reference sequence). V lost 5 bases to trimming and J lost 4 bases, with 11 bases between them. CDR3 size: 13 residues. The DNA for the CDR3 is TGTGCCAGTAGTCCCACCCCTAGCACTGAAGCTTTCTTT. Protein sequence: CASSPTPSTEAFF.

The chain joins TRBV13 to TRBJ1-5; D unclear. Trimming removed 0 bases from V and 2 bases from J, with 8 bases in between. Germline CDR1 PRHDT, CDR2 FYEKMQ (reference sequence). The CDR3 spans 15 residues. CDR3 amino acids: CASSLGGIRNQPQHF. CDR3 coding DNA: TGTGCCAGCAGCTTAGGAGGGATTCGCAATCAGCCCCAGCATTTT. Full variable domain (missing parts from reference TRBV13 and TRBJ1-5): AAGVIQSPRHLIKEKRETATLKCYPIPRHDTVYWYQQGPGQDPQFLISFYEKMQSDKGSIPDRFSAQQFSDYHSELNMSSLELGDSALYFCASSLGGIRNQPQHFGDGTRLSIL.

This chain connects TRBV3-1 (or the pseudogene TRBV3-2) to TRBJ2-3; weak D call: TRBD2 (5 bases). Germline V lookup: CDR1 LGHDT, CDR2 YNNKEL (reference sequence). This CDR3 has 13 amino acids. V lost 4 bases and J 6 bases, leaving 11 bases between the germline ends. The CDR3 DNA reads TGTGCCAGCAGCCCGGGAATCTCTGATACGCAGTATTTT. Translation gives CASSPGISDTQYF.